The 29 T cell receptor beta chains below all came from one sample that was sequenced in a study of vaccination effects on CD4 cells after COVID-19. The protocol was immunoSEQ multiplex PCR, while the TCRdb copy is restricted to in-frame clones and leaves out a portion. The table records around 66,000 clones, 74% of them present only once. Antigen specificity for these receptors is unknown. The culture ran for nine to eleven days, and then CD4+ T cells were isolated. Two doses of either BNT162b2 or mRNA-1273 were given to each participant. This specimen consisted of CD4+ T cells from PBMCs cultured without peptide, obtained after COVID-19 vaccination. These receptors came from a human donor who received a COVID-19 vaccine.

This clone has a single count. This chain uses TRBV6-5 with TRBJ1-5; TRBD1 agrees at 7 bases. The CDR3 consists of 14 residues. The V gene end was trimmed by 6 bases and the J gene end by 6 bases; junction bases not matched to a gene: 8. Germline-derived CDR1 and CDR2 are MNHEY and SVGAGI. In nucleotides, the CDR3 is TGTGCCAGCAGAACAGACAGGGAAGGTCAGCCCCAGCATTTT. Amino acid sequence: CASRTDREGQPQHF.

This clone has more than one count but fewer than ten. The gene calls are TRBV27 and TRBJ1-4; a weak D match, TRBD1 (5 bases). Trimming shortened V by 5 bases and J by 3 bases, and 16 bases separated the two germline ends. Germline-derived CDR1 and CDR2 are MNHEY and SMNVEV (reference sequence). The CDR3 is 16 residues long. Here the CDR3 reads CASSTGRAVANEKLFF. The CDR3 DNA sequence: TGTGCCAGCAGTACGGGACGGGCAGTGGCTAATGAAAAACTGTTTTTT. The full variable domain, in which reference TRBV27 and TRBJ1-4 provide the parts outside the CDR3, is EAQVTQNPRYLITVTGKKLTVTCSQNMNHEYMSWYRQDPGLGLRQIYYSMNVEVTDKGDVPEGYKVSRKEKRNFPLILESPSPNQTSLYFCASSTGRAVANEKLFFGSGTQLSVL.

The chain is built from TRBV10-3 and TRBJ2-7; no clear D gene. The CDR3 runs 14 residues. Per the germline V gene, CDR1 is ENHRY and CDR2 is SYGVKD. Trimming took 0 bases from V and 0 from J, leaving 6 bases between them. The CDR3 DNA is TGTGCCATCAGTGAGTCGACGGGCTCCTACGAGCAGTACGTC. It codes for CAISESTGSYEQYV.

The CDR3 spells CASRSGGTNTEAFF. Written as DNA, the CDR3 is TGTGCCAGCAGATCCGGGGGGACGAACACTGAAGCTTTCTTT. The J gene is TRBJ1-1, the V gene TRBV7-2, with D maybe TRBD1 (5 bases). Germline V lookup: CDR1 SGHTA, CDR2 FQGNSA. CDR3 length: 14 residues. Trimming cost V 6 bases and J 1 base, with 12 bases left between them.

This chain joins TRBV6-5 and TRBJ2-5; D might be TRBD1 (5 bases). The CDR3 is 13 residues long. The V and J ends lost 6 bases and 9 bases respectively, with 17 bases between them. Germline V gene sequence: CDR1 MNHEY, CDR2 SVGAGI. The CDR3 loop reads CASRTTRGGPQYF. The CDR3 DNA sequence: TGTGCCAGCAGGACCACAAGGGGTGGGCCCCAGTACTTC.

The V call is TRBV23-1, the J call TRBJ2-1, with TRBD2 identical over 10 bases. TRBV23-1 is marked as an open reading frame, function uncertain. The trim removed 6 bases at V and 4 bases at J, leaving 18 bases unmatched. CDR3 length equals 19 residues. Here the CDR3 DNA reads TGCGCCAGCAGGCCCGGGACTGATTTCCTAGCGGGGGATTACAATGAGCAGTTCTTC. Protein product: CASRPGTDFLAGDYNEQFF.

The chain combines TRBV30 with TRBJ2-2; unclear D gene. V gave up 5 bases and J gave up 1 base, with 11 bases separating them. Germline lookup yields CDR1 GTSNPN and CDR2 SVGIG (reference sequence). The CDR3 spans 14 residues. The CDR3 region is CAWVDGRNTGELFF. CDR3 nucleotides: TGTGCCTGGGTCGACGGACGGAACACCGGGGAGCTGTTTTTT.

The chain combines TRBV20-1 with TRBJ1-1; D gene ambiguous. The ends were cut back, 3 bases at V and 4 bases at J, with 9 bases in the middle. This CDR3 is built from 12 residues. Germline assignment: CDR1 DFQATT and CDR2 SNEGSKA (reference sequence). This chain's CDR3 is CSASSRVTEAFF. The CDR3 bases are TGCAGTGCTAGTTCCCGAGTCACTGAAGCTTTCTTT.

This chain connects TRBV6-4 to TRBJ1-4; TRBD1 might be the D (6 bases). Trimming stripped 3 bases from V and 5 bases from J, with 10 bases between. The CDR3 is 14 residues long. Germline V gene data show CDR1 as MRHNA and CDR2 as SNTAGT. The CDR3 region is CASSDQGPNEKLFF. In DNA, the CDR3 is TGTGCCAGCAGTGATCAGGGGCCAAATGAAAAACTGTTTTTT.

The chain links TRBV7-2 to TRBJ1-1, with D tentatively TRBD1 (5 bases). Trimming left V 5 bases short and J 4 bases short, with 17 bases between. The CDR3 loop spans 15 amino acids. The germline V gene encodes CDR1 SGHTA and CDR2 FQGNSA. The CDR3 nucleotides are TGTGCCAGCAGCCCTACTGGCAGGGCCCTCACTGAAGCTTTCTTT. This codes for CASSPTGRALTEAFF.

V is TRBV18 and J is TRBJ2-7, with D unresolved. The CDR3 extends over 13 amino acids. Trimming left V 2 bases short and J 6 bases short, with 11 bases between. Germline lookup yields CDR1 KGHSH and CDR2 LQKENI. CDR3 DNA: TGTGCCAGCTCACCATCAGACGGCGTCGAGCAGTACGTC. Its protein is CASSPSDGVEQYV.

This chain uses TRBV19 with TRBJ2-1; a possible D gene is TRBD1 (6 bases). CDR1 and CDR2 from the germline V gene are LNHDA and SQIVND (reference sequence). The germline V and J ends were trimmed by 3 bases and 8 bases, with 14 bases remaining between them. The CDR3 is 14 amino acids. The CDR3 nucleotides read TGTGCCAGTAGTATCACCAGGGGATTGGATGAGCAGTTCTTC. Its protein product is CASSITRGLDEQFF.

CDR3 in amino acids: CASSVRVVGQETQYF. Written as DNA, the CDR3 is TGTGCCAGCAGCGTACGGGTGGTCGGACAAGAGACCCAGTACTTC. This rearrangement joins TRBV5-6 to TRBJ2-5; no reliable D call. The CDR3 contains 15 residues. Deletions cut 4 bases from V and 2 bases from J, with 15 bases between. Germline V gives CDR1 SGHDT, CDR2 YYEEEE.

The chain recombines TRBV12-5 with TRBJ2-5; TRBD1 agrees at 7 bases. The CDR3 is made up of 13 amino acids. V was pared by 5 bases and J by 5 bases, with 5 bases of the junction left unmatched. CDR1 and CDR2 (germline): LGHNT, FRNRAP. The chain's CDR3 is CASGGTVEETQYF. For the CDR3, the DNA is TGTGCTAGTGGTGGGACAGTTGAGGAGACCCAGTACTTC.

This rearrangement joins TRBV30 to TRBJ2-2; 10 bases map to TRBD2. The CDR3 covers 16 residues. Germline loops: CDR1 GTSNPN, CDR2 SVGIG (reference sequence). J gave up 6 bases and V 6 bases, and 13 bases lay outside the gene matches. The DNA for the CDR3 is TGTGCCTGTCAGGGGGTAGCGGGGGGCCGGTCCGGGGAGCTGTTTTTT. It codes for CACQGVAGGRSGELFF.

The rearrangement joins TRBV5-5 to TRBJ2-2; 7 bases line up with TRBD1. The trim removed 0 bases at V and 7 bases at J, leaving 3 bases unmatched. This CDR3 contains 14 residues. Germline V gene data show CDR1 as SGHKS and CDR2 as YYEKEE (reference sequence). CDR3 DNA sequence: TGTGCCAGCAGCTTGGACAGGGGTTACGGGGAGCTGTTTTTT. This gives the protein CASSLDRGYGELFF.

This sequence joins TRBV19 and TRBJ2-2; perhaps TRBD1 as D (6 bases). This CDR3 contains 15 residues. The germline gives CDR1 LNHDA, CDR2 SQIVND (reference sequence). The V and J ends lost 2 bases and 6 bases respectively, with 13 bases between them. The CDR3 spells CASSISGAFAGELFF. CDR3 coding DNA: TGTGCCAGTAGTATATCAGGGGCGTTCGCCGGGGAGCTGTTTTTT.

The chain recombines TRBV29-1 with TRBJ1-2; TRBD1 agrees at 9 bases. The germline V gene encodes CDR1 SQVTM and CDR2 ANQGSEA. Trimming cost V 7 bases and J 6 bases; bases outside gene matches: 6. The CDR3 length is 12 residues. In DNA, the CDR3 is TGCAGCGCCATGGGACAGGGTGATGGCTACACCTTC. This codes for CSAMGQGDGYTF. Full variable domain (outside the CDR3, taken from reference TRBV29-1 and TRBJ1-2): SAVISQKPSRDICQRGTSLTIQCQVDSQVTMMFWYRQQPGQSLTLIATANQGSEATYESGFVIDKFPISRPNLTFSTLTVSNMSPEDSSIYLCSAMGQGDGYTFGSGTRLTVV.

The chain has TRBV10-3 and TRBJ1-1; D is uncertain. The CDR3 runs to 13 residues. CDR1 and CDR2 from the germline V gene are ENHRY and SYGVKD. V gave up 4 bases and J gave up 0 bases, with 6 bases separating them. The CDR3 region has the DNA TGTGCCATCAGTGTCCAGGTGAACACTGAAGCTTTCTTT. Amino acid sequence: CAISVQVNTEAFF.

The rearrangement uses TRBV6-5 and TRBJ1-2; 10 positions match TRBD1. The CDR3 contains 14 residues. The V gene end was trimmed by 8 bases and the J gene end by 6 bases; junction bases not matched to a gene: 9. Germline V gene data show CDR1 as MNHEY and CDR2 as SVGAGI. The CDR3 sequence: CASSGQGGSDGYTF. The CDR3 DNA is TGTGCCAGCTCCGGACAGGGGGGTTCCGATGGCTACACCTTC.

The DNA of the CDR3 is TGTGCCAGCAGCTTAACACTGGCAGGGAACACCGGGGAGCTGTTTTTT. Encoded protein: CASSLTLAGNTGELFF. V gene TRBV7-3 combines with J gene TRBJ2-2; D gene ambiguous. This CDR3 spans 16 amino acids. Trimming stripped 0 bases from V and 1 base from J, with 9 bases between. Germline lookup yields CDR1 SGHTA and CDR2 FQGTGA.

The sample holds one count of this clone. CDR3 in amino acids: CASSYVDTRQPQHF. Here the CDR3 DNA reads TGTGCCAGCAGTTACGTAGACACCCGTCAGCCCCAGCATTTT. V and J are TRBV6-2 or TRBV6-3 and TRBJ1-5, with D uncertain. Trimming took 2 bases from V and 6 from J, leaving 11 bases between them. The CDR3 contains 14 residues. CDR1 is MNHEY and CDR2 is SVGEGT in the germline V gene.

The chain links TRBV7-2 to TRBJ2-1; TRBD2 agrees at 10 bases. V trimming: 5 bases; J trimming: 7 bases; junction bases outside the gene matches: 11. Germline V gene lookup returns CDR1 SGHTA and CDR2 FQGNSA. CDR3 length: 16 residues. The CDR3 region has the DNA TGTGCCAGCAGCCCACCCTGGCCTAGCGGGGGTAATGAGCAGTTCTTC. It is translated as CASSPPWPSGGNEQFF.

This chain connects TRBV7-2 to TRBJ1-6; D uncertain. There are 16 residues in the CDR3. Trimming took off 2 bases at V and 0 bases at J, with 8 bases between the two ends. Germline CDR1 and CDR2: SGHTA and FQGNSA. The CDR3 bases are TGTGCCAGCAGCTTACAACAGATCTCCTATAATTCACCCCTCCACTTT. Protein product: CASSLQQISYNSPLHF.

This rearrangement joins TRBV27 to TRBJ2-3; D unclear. CDR1 MNHEY and CDR2 SMNVEV come from the germline V gene (reference sequence). V lost 1 base to trimming and J lost 5 bases, with 7 bases between them. There are 13 residues in the CDR3. CDR3 DNA sequence: TGTGCCAGCAGTTTATATGGAGAAGATACGCAGTATTTT. Protein product: CASSLYGEDTQYF.

This chain joins TRBV29-1 and TRBJ2-7; D is possibly TRBD1 (6 bases). Germline loops: CDR1 SQVTM, CDR2 ANQGSEA. The CDR3 length is 11 residues. The ends were cut back, 4 bases at V and 6 bases at J, with 10 bases in the middle. This CDR3 reads CSVGWGREQYV. The CDR3 bases are TGCAGCGTTGGGTGGGGGCGCGAGCAGTACGTC.

The rearrangement joins TRBV30 to TRBJ2-3; D unresolved. The germline CDR1 and CDR2 sequences are GTSNPN and SVGIG (reference sequence). This CDR3 comprises 15 residues. The ends were cut back, 4 bases at V and 5 bases at J, with 19 bases in the middle. The CDR3 DNA follows: TGTGCCTGGATTGAACATGGGCGTCGAGGAGATACGCAGTATTTT. Its translation: CAWIEHGRRGDTQYF. Looking up the rest from reference TRBV30 and TRBJ2-3 gives the full variable domain: SQTIHQWPATLVQPVGSPLSLECTVEGTSNPNLYWYRQAAGRGLQLLFYSVGIGQISSEVPQNLSASRPQDRQFILSSKKLLLSDSGFYLCAWIEHGRRGDTQYFGPGTRLTVL.

V gene TRBV19 combines with J gene TRBJ2-5, with 9 bases matching TRBD2. The CDR3 totals 15 residues. The junction had 8 bases not matched to a gene; V was cut back by 5 bases and J by 4 bases. Germline V gene sequence: CDR1 LNHDA, CDR2 SQIVND (reference sequence). The CDR3 DNA reads as TGTGCCAGTAGTTTGCGGGGGGGCCTCGGAGAGACCCAGTACTTC. Protein sequence: CASSLRGGLGETQYF.

This clone was counted a few times. The rearrangement uses TRBV27 and TRBJ1-4; D is unresolved. Germline CDR1 and CDR2: MNHEY and SMNVEV (reference sequence). There are 14 residues in the CDR3. V gave up 4 bases and J gave up 5 bases, with 11 bases separating them. The CDR3 nucleotides are TGTGCCAGCAGTTCCACGATACTGAATGAAAAACTGTTTTTT. It yields the protein CASSSTILNEKLFF.